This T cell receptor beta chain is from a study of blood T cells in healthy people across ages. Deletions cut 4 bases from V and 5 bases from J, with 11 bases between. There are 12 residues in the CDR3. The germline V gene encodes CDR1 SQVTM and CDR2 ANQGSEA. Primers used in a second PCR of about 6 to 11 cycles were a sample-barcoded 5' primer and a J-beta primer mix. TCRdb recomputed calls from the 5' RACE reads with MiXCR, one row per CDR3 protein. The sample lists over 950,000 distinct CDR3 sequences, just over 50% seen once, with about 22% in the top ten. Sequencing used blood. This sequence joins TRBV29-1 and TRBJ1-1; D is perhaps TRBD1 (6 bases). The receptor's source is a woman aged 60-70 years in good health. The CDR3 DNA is TGCAGCGTTGTAGTAGGGGGGACTGAAGCTTTCTTT. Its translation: CSVVVGGTEAFF.